This TCR beta chain appears in the sequencing data of a study of CD8 T cells in Susac syndrome. In regard to this clonotype: What it recognizes is unknown.

Roughly 0.45 to 1 ug RNA was reverse transcribed with random hexamers. TCR beta CDR3 was amplified by immunoSEQ multiplex PCR. This amplification extended across 54 Vbeta and 13 Jbeta segments. TCRdb passed the immunoSEQ multiplex PCR reads through MiXCR, listing each CDR3 protein once. The repertoire holds almost 450,000 distinct CDR3 sequences, with around 85% as singletons. The CDR3 is made up of 15 amino acids. From germline, CDR1 is MDHEN and CDR2 SYDVKM. V lost 2 bases, J lost 0 bases, and 5 bases lay in between. Study-wide findings and caveats: It was acknowledged by the study that relatively few individuals were included in its TCR sequencing and HLA analysis.

Blood CD8+ and CD4+ T cells underwent high-throughput TCR beta sequencing. Patients with stable or active relapsing-remitting disease, all of them treatment-naive, made up the multiple sclerosis controls. This TCR derives from a human donor with multiple sclerosis. Material: CD8+ T cells from PBMCs. The chain recombines TRBV28 with TRBJ2-6; D is undetermined. CDR3 nucleotide sequence: TGTGCCAGCAGTTTACTCCCCTCTGGGGCCAACGTCCTGACTTTC. Amino acids: CASSLLPSGANVLTF.